The 28 T cell receptor beta chains below come from one sample, sequenced in a study of shared clonotypes between healthy human individuals. Libraries were prepared by immunoSEQ multiplex PCR; TCRdb keeps only in-frame clonotypes and omits some of them. This table holds approximately 95,000 clones, roughly two thirds found once. Sequencing used memory CD8+ T cells sorted from blood. This sample's subset: CD45RO+ cells pooled with CCR7-negative TemRA cells. These TCRs come from a man aged 25 to 40 in good health.

This rearrangement joins TRBV6-1 to TRBJ2-1; either TRBD1 or TRBD2 may fit D (5 bases each). The CDR3 consists of 14 residues. Deletions cut 7 bases from V and 8 bases from J, with 18 bases between. Germline CDR1 reads MNHNS; CDR2 reads SASEGT. CDR3 protein: CASNPGPGADEQFF. CDR3 DNA sequence: TGTGCCAGCAATCCGGGACCCGGGGCCGATGAGCAGTTCTTC.

This sequence joins TRBV27 and TRBJ2-4; 7 bases are shared with TRBD2. V lost 5 bases, J lost 0 bases, and 4 bases stayed unmatched. The CDR3 runs to 15 residues. Per germline, CDR1 MNHEY and CDR2 SMNVEV (reference sequence). The chain's CDR3 is CASSREGLAKNIQYF. CDR3 in DNA: TGTGCCAGCAGTAGGGAGGGACTAGCCAAAAACATTCAGTACTTC.

V usage is TRBV7-2 and J usage is TRBJ2-7; 7 nucleotides agree with TRBD2. The CDR3 runs 14 residues. CDR1 is SGHTA and CDR2 is FQGNSA in the germline V gene. J gave up 2 bases and V 2 bases, and 3 bases lay outside the gene matches. The CDR3 spells CASSLSGTPYEQYF. CDR3 DNA: TGTGCCAGCAGCTTAAGCGGGACCCCCTACGAGCAGTACTTC.

V is TRBV28 and J is TRBJ2-2, with D perhaps matching TRBD1 (6 bases). This CDR3 comprises 12 residues. The V end lost 4 bases, the J end lost 6 bases, and 6 bases lay between the germline ends. Germline V gene data show CDR1 as MDHEN and CDR2 as SYDVKM. The CDR3 is CASSWGPGELFF. The CDR3 region has the DNA TGTGCCAGCAGTTGGGGGCCCGGGGAGCTGTTTTTT.

To note about this clone: It may be a read error: a sequence one base away is much more abundant. Other DNA sequences in the same sample also yield this CDR3. The chain recombines TRBV28 with TRBJ2-7, with no clear D. Germline V gene sequence: CDR1 MDHEN, CDR2 SYDVKM. This CDR3 spans 12 amino acids. V gave up 3 bases and J gave up 3 bases, with 6 bases separating them. The CDR3 DNA sequence: TGTGCCAGCAGTTTGCTCAGCTACGAGCAGTACTTC. It codes for CASSLLSYEQYF. The whole variable domain, filled in from reference TRBV28 and TRBJ2-7, reads DVKVTQSSRYLVKRTGEKVFLECVQDMDHENMFWYRQDPGLGLRLIYFSYDVKMKEKGDIPEGYSVSREKKERFSLILESASTNQTSMYLCASSLLSYEQYFGPGTRLTVT.

The chain is built from TRBV6-5 and TRBJ2-3; TRBD2 matches 10 bases. The V segment lost 7 bases and the J segment 6 bases; nucleotides outside the gene matches: 4. The germline V gene encodes CDR1 MNHEY and CDR2 SVGAGI. This CDR3 spans 13 amino acids. The DNA of the CDR3 is TGTGCCAGCAAGCGGGAGGGCCACGATACGCAGTATTTT. Protein sequence: CASKREGHDTQYF.

V gene TRBV11-1 combines with J gene TRBJ2-1; a weak D match, TRBD2 (5 bases). Germline loops: CDR1 SGHAT, CDR2 FQDESV (reference sequence). The CDR3 sequence is 14 residues long. V lost 1 base and J lost 5, with 9 bases in between. DNA for the CDR3: TGTGCCAGCAGCTTAGACGGACTTCACAATGAGCAGTTCTTC. Translated: CASSLDGLHNEQFF.

The genes are TRBV6-6 and TRBJ2-1; a weak D match, TRBD2 (6 bases). The CDR3 spans 13 residues. Germline V gene lookup returns CDR1 MNHNY and CDR2 SVGAGI (reference sequence). V shed 5 bases and J shed 6 bases, with 11 bases lying between them. The CDR3 loop reads CASSTSKRNEQFF. Written as DNA, the CDR3 is TGTGCCAGCAGTACTAGCAAGCGCAATGAGCAGTTCTTC.

The V call is TRBV5-1, the J call TRBJ2-1; 7 bases fit TRBD1. Germline V CDR1 and CDR2: SGHRS, YFSETQ. V lost 2 bases to trimming and J lost 6 bases; unmatched junction nucleotides: 11. The CDR3 loop spans 16 amino acids. CDR3 nucleotides: TGCGCCAGCAGCTTTCTTGAGGGGGCTATCAGCAATGAGCAGTTCTTC. Its protein product is CASSFLEGAISNEQFF.

The chain couples TRBV7-2 to TRBJ1-5; TRBD1 might be the D (5 bases). The CDR3 consists of 13 residues. The germline CDR1 and CDR2 sequences are SGHTA and FQGNSA. V gave up 4 bases and J gave up 2 bases, with 6 bases separating them. The CDR3 loop reads CASSSQGNQPQHF. CDR3 nucleotides: TGTGCCAGCAGCTCACAGGGCAATCAGCCCCAGCATTTT.

The chain is built from TRBV30 and TRBJ2-7; D possibly uses TRBD1 or TRBD2 (7 bases each). V shed 1 base and J shed 3 bases, with 13 bases lying between them. This CDR3 comprises 14 residues. From germline, CDR1 is GTSNPN and CDR2 SVGIG (reference sequence). For the CDR3, the DNA is TGTGCCTGGAGTGGCCAGGGGGGGGTCTACGAGCAGTACTTC. Translating gives CAWSGQGGVYEQYF. Full variable domain (rest looked up from reference TRBV30 and TRBJ2-7): SQTIHQWPATLVQPVGSPLSLECTVEGTSNPNLYWYRQAAGRGLQLLFYSVGIGQISSEVPQNLSASRPQDRQFILSSKKLLLSDSGFYLCAWSGQGGVYEQYFGPGTRLTVT.

V gene TRBV5-1 combines with J gene TRBJ2-7, with TRBD2 matching over 9 bases. V lost 0 bases, J lost 0 bases, and 4 bases stayed unmatched. In germline, CDR1 is SGHRS, CDR2 YFSETQ. The CDR3 is 16 amino acids. The CDR3 sequence is CASSLGLAESSYEQYF. Here the CDR3 DNA reads TGCGCCAGCAGCTTGGGACTAGCGGAGAGCTCCTACGAGCAGTACTTC.

The rearrangement uses TRBV7-2 and TRBJ1-3; 9 bases fit TRBD1. The CDR3 is made up of 17 amino acids. Germline lookup yields CDR1 SGHTA and CDR2 FQGNSA. The V gene end was trimmed by 3 bases and the J gene end by 0 bases; junction bases not matched to a gene: 6. The CDR3 region is CASSFIPGQGSGNTIYF. In DNA, the CDR3 is TGTGCCAGCAGCTTTATCCCGGGACAGGGCTCTGGAAACACCATATATTTT.

The V gene is TRBV27, the J gene TRBJ2-7; tentative D call: TRBD1 (5 bases). The V gene's germline CDR1 is MNHEY and CDR2 SMNVEV (reference sequence). V lost 2 bases and J lost 2, with 16 bases in between. This CDR3 contains 16 residues. CDR3 in DNA: TGTGCCAGCAGTTTAAAGGGGCGAATCTCCACCTACGAGCAGTACTTC. The encoded protein is CASSLKGRISTYEQYF.

The V gene is TRBV27, the J gene TRBJ2-5, with D maybe TRBD1 (5 bases). Germline V gene lookup returns CDR1 MNHEY and CDR2 SMNVEV (reference sequence). Trimming took 5 bases from V and 5 from J, leaving 21 bases between them. The CDR3 contains 16 residues. CDR3 nucleotide sequence: TGTGCCAGCAGTCGCTTCCGGGCCCAGGGTCAGGAGACCCAGTACTTC. This gives the protein CASSRFRAQGQETQYF.

The chain employs TRBV2 and TRBJ1-1; no firm D call. CDR1 is SNHLY and CDR2 is FYNNEI in the germline V gene. With 6 bases removed from V and 1 base from J, the gap between germline ends came to 9 bases. The CDR3 covers 13 residues. The CDR3 loop reads CASRKSENTEAFF. The CDR3 coding sequence is TGTGCCAGCAGGAAGTCGGAGAACACTGAAGCTTTCTTT.

The gene calls are TRBV6-5 and TRBJ2-3, with 10 bases that match TRBD2. V was pared by 2 bases and J by 4 bases, with 0 bases of the junction left unmatched. The length of the CDR3 is 14 residues. Germline CDR1 reads MNHEY; CDR2 reads SVGAGI. The CDR3 spells CASSYGTSADTQYF. The CDR3 nucleotides are TGTGCCAGCAGTTACGGGACTAGCGCAGATACGCAGTATTTT.

The V call is TRBV25-1, the J call TRBJ1-6; weak D call: TRBD1 (6 bases). The length of the CDR3 is 17 residues. The ends were cut back, 2 bases at V and 10 bases at J, with 21 bases in the middle. From germline, CDR1 is MGHDK and CDR2 SYGVNS. DNA for the CDR3: TGTGCCAGCAGTGAAGCCCCAACAGGGCCCGAGAGATCACCCCTCCACTTT. Protein product: CASSEAPTGPERSPLHF.

The rearrangement joins TRBV6-6 to TRBJ2-7; D may be TRBD1 or TRBD2 (5 bases each). V shed 7 bases and J shed 1 base, with 8 bases lying between them. This CDR3 region has 12 residues. CDR1 and CDR2 (germline): MNHNY, SVGAGI (reference sequence). The CDR3 sequence is CASTGTSYEQYF. CDR3 DNA sequence: TGTGCCAGCACCGGGACGTCCTACGAGCAGTACTTC.

The chain is built from TRBV6-5 and TRBJ2-5; D is unclear. The CDR3 has 15 amino acids. Germline assignment: CDR1 MNHEY and CDR2 SVGAGI. The germline V and J ends were trimmed by 5 bases and 4 bases, with 17 bases remaining between them. This CDR3 is CASSPRGEVTETQYF. CDR3 in DNA: TGTGCCAGCAGTCCACGCGGTGAGGTTACAGAGACCCAGTACTTC.

The rearrangement links TRBV7-9 to TRBJ2-7, with 8 bases fitting TRBD1. CDR1 is SEHNR, CDR2 FQNEAQ, per germline (reference sequence). V trimming: 4 bases; J trimming: 6 bases; junction bases outside the gene matches: 11. The CDR3 contains 15 residues. This chain's CDR3 is CASSYERTGMSEQYF. For the CDR3, the DNA is TGTGCCAGCAGCTATGAGAGGACAGGGATGAGCGAGCAGTACTTC.

CDR3 protein: CASSEGLAALAKNIQYF. DNA of the CDR3: TGTGCCAGCAGTGAGGGACTAGCGGCTCTAGCCAAAAACATTCAGTACTTC. V usage is TRBV2 and J usage is TRBJ2-4, with 11 bases identical to TRBD2. J lost 0 bases, V lost 3 bases, and 4 bases had no gene match. CDR1 SNHLY and CDR2 FYNNEI come from the germline V gene. This CDR3 is 17 amino acids long.

The gene calls are TRBV6-1 and TRBJ2-3, with 7 bases identical to TRBD1. The CDR3 covers 15 residues. CDR1 is MNHNS and CDR2 is SASEGT in the germline V gene. After removal of 8 bases from V and 2 bases from J, the junction contained 10 bases not matched to a gene. In DNA form, the CDR3 reads TGTGCCAGCTACCAGGACAGGCCGACCACAGATACGCAGTATTTT. Translating gives CASYQDRPTTDTQYF.

CDR3 DNA sequence: TGTGCCAGCAGCTTAGTTCAAGTCAATGAGCAGTTCTTC. Encoded protein: CASSLVQVNEQFF. The chain carries TRBV7-6 and TRBJ2-1; D remains ambiguous. This CDR3 is built from 13 residues. Germline CDR1 and CDR2: SGHVS and FNYEAQ. Trimming removed 1 base from V and 6 bases from J, with 7 bases in between. The full variable domain, rest sourced from reference TRBV7-6 and TRBJ2-1, is GAGVSQSPRYKVTKRGQDVALRCDPISGHVSLYWYRQALGQGPEFLTYFNYEAQQDKSGLPNDRFSAERPEGSISTLTIQRTEQRDSAMYRCASSLVQVNEQFFGPGTRLTVL.

This sequence joins TRBV28 and TRBJ1-5, with TRBD1 identical over 7 bases. This CDR3 spans 15 amino acids. V trimming: 7 bases; J trimming: 6 bases; junction bases outside the gene matches: 12. The germline V gene has CDR1 MDHEN and CDR2 SYDVKM. CDR3 in DNA: TGTGCCAGCACCCTGTACGAGGGGGCAGGTCAGCCCCAGCATTTT. Translation: CASTLYEGAGQPQHF.

There are a few counts of this clone. CDR3: CASTGRYNEQFF. The CDR3 nucleotides read TGTGCCAGCACCGGAAGGTACAATGAGCAGTTCTTC. V is TRBV25-1 and J is TRBJ2-1; D gene unclear. CDR1 and CDR2 (germline): MGHDK, SYGVNS. The CDR3 is 12 residues long. V was clipped by 7 bases and J by 4 bases, with 8 bases between them. Supplemented by reference TRBV25-1 and TRBJ2-1, the full variable domain reads EADIYQTPRYLVIGTGKKITLECSQTMGHDKMYWYQQDPGMELHLIHYSYGVNSTEKGDLSSESTVSRIRTEHFPLTLESARPSHTSQYLCASTGRYNEQFFGPGTRLTVL.

The V and J genes are TRBV10-3 and TRBJ2-7; D perhaps matches TRBD1 (6 bases). CDR3 length equals 14 residues. Germline values: CDR1 ENHRY, CDR2 SYGVKD. The germline V and J ends were trimmed by 5 bases and 1 base, with 12 bases remaining between them. CDR3 nucleotides: TGTGCCATCAGTAAAACAGGGAGATCCTACGAGCAGTACTTC. It codes for CAISKTGRSYEQYF.

This chain links TRBV25-1 with TRBJ2-5; 12 nucleotides align to TRBD1. V was pared by 3 bases and J by 5 bases, with 10 bases of the junction left unmatched. CDR1 and CDR2 (germline): MGHDK, SYGVNS. CDR3 length equals 17 residues. This CDR3 reads CASSDQEGDRGRETQYF. The CDR3 nucleotides are TGTGCCAGCAGTGACCAAGAGGGGGACAGGGGGCGGGAGACCCAGTACTTC.